The 29 T cell receptor beta chains given below trace back to one sample, sequenced in a study of T cell changes during pregnancy in multiple sclerosis. Assay: immunoSEQ multiplex PCR; the TCRdb copy retains only in-frame clones and omits some. This sample has roughly 42,000 clones, with more than 90% found just once. The sequencing used CD4+ T cells from peripheral blood mononuclear cells, collected in the second trimester of pregnancy. Every receptor here comes from a female donor in good health, enrolled as a control in a pregnancy study.

The chain joins TRBV5-8 to TRBJ2-6; D is perhaps TRBD2 (6 bases). V shed 7 bases and J shed 0 bases, with 14 bases lying between them. The CDR3 length is 16 residues. The germline gives CDR1 SGHTS, CDR2 YDEGEE. The CDR3 loop is CASSGGALSGANVLTF. The CDR3 bases are TGTGCCAGCTCTGGCGGGGCGCTCTCTGGGGCCAACGTCCTGACTTTC.

This chain links TRBV4-3 with TRBJ2-1, with TRBD2 matching over 8 bases. CDR3 size: 16 residues. CDR1 and CDR2 from the germline V gene are LGHNA and YSLEER. V trimming: 1 base; J trimming: 1 base; junction bases outside the gene matches: 3. For the CDR3, the DNA is TGCGCCAGCAGCCAAGGGAGCGGGAGTTCCTACAATGAGCAGTTCTTC. Translating it yields CASSQGSGSSYNEQFF.

The sample holds one count of this clone. CDR3 amino acids: CASSVGASGYNEQFF. The CDR3 DNA sequence: TGTGCCAGCAGCGTAGGCGCTAGCGGATACAATGAGCAGTTCTTC. V gene TRBV9 combines with J gene TRBJ2-1; 7 nucleotides match TRBD2. Germline lookup yields CDR1 SGDLS and CDR2 YYNGEE. The J segment lost 4 bases and the V segment lost 0 bases, leaving 4 bases of the junction unmatched. This CDR3 comprises 15 residues.

V is TRBV25-1 and J is TRBJ1-4; TRBD1 aligns across 8 bases. In germline, CDR1 is MGHDK, CDR2 SYGVNS. With V trimmed by 3 bases and J by 8 bases, 5 bases remained unmatched. This CDR3 has 14 amino acids. CDR3 DNA sequence: TGTGCCAGCAGTGACCCTCGGGACAGGGAAAAACTGTTTTTT. Its protein product is CASSDPRDREKLFF.

The chain carries TRBV5-1 and TRBJ2-5; 10 bases are shared with TRBD2. From germline, CDR1 is SGHRS and CDR2 YFSETQ. The junction had 5 bases not matched to a gene; V was cut back by 0 bases and J by 3 bases. The CDR3 sequence is 16 residues long. The chain's CDR3 is CASSLGPAGGEETQYF. In nucleotides, the CDR3 is TGCGCCAGCAGCTTGGGGCCAGCGGGAGGGGAAGAGACCCAGTACTTC. The variable domain in full, completed from reference TRBV5-1 and TRBJ2-5, reads KAGVTQTPRYLIKTRGQQVTLSCSPISGHRSVSWYQQTPGQGLQFLFEYFSETQRNKGNFPGRFSGRQFSNSRSEMNVSTLELGDSALYLCASSLGPAGGEETQYFGPGTRLLVL.

The chain recombines TRBV5-5 with TRBJ1-1; a weak D match, TRBD1 (5 bases). Germline-derived CDR1 and CDR2 are SGHKS and YYEKEE (reference sequence). V lost 4 bases to trimming and J lost 8 bases, with 12 bases between them. CDR3 size: 12 residues. The CDR3 spells CASSGAGWEAFF. CDR3 bases: TGTGCCAGCAGCGGGGCGGGGTGGGAAGCTTTCTTT.

V and J are TRBV6-1 and TRBJ1-5, with TRBD1 matching 7 bases. The CDR3 consists of 14 residues. With V trimmed by 2 bases and J by 9 bases, 7 bases remained unmatched. Germline-derived CDR1 and CDR2 are MNHNS and SASEGT. DNA for the CDR3: TGTGCCAGCAGTGAAAAGGGACAGATCCTGCCCCAGCATTTT. Residues: CASSEKGQILPQHF.

This chain links TRBV19 with TRBJ1-3; 8 nucleotides align to TRBD1. CDR1 LNHDA and CDR2 SQIVND come from the germline V gene (reference sequence). The J segment lost 4 bases and the V segment lost 6 bases, leaving 8 bases of the junction unmatched. The CDR3 covers 15 residues. This chain's CDR3 is CASSPRRQGGNTIYF. Written as DNA, the CDR3 is TGTGCCAGTAGCCCCCGAAGACAGGGGGGAAACACCATATATTTT.

The CDR3 is CASSIQGYNEQFF. The CDR3 nucleotides read TGTGCCAGTAGTATCCAGGGGTACAATGAGCAGTTCTTC. The chain carries TRBV19 and TRBJ2-1; a weak D match, TRBD1 (6 bases). V was shortened by 3 bases and J by 4 bases, with 7 bases between the two germline ends. Per the germline V gene, CDR1 is LNHDA and CDR2 is SQIVND (reference sequence). CDR3 length equals 13 residues.

The V and J genes are TRBV10-3 and TRBJ2-7, with D perhaps matching TRBD2 (7 bases). The length of the CDR3 is 15 residues. V was pared by 5 bases and J by 3 bases, with 17 bases between. Germline-derived CDR1 and CDR2 are ENHRY and SYGVKD. DNA for the CDR3: TGTGCCATCAGTACGCTCCGGGGGGCCGTCTACGAGCAGTACTTC. Amino acid sequence: CAISTLRGAVYEQYF.

The chain carries TRBV6-1 and TRBJ2-2; TRBD2 matches at 10 bases. This CDR3 comprises 16 residues. CDR1 and CDR2 (germline): MNHNS, SASEGT. Trimming removed 4 bases from V and 8 bases from J; junction bases left unmatched: 10. As DNA, the CDR3 is TGTGCCAGCAGTGTTCGTCCTAGCGGGAGTTCTGGGGAGCTGTTTTTT. Protein: CASSVRPSGSSGELFF.

J is TRBJ1-2 and V is TRBV19; no firm D call. The CDR3 spans 11 residues. The germline V and J ends were trimmed by 7 bases and 7 bases, with 10 bases remaining between them. CDR1 and CDR2 (germline): LNHDA, SQIVND (reference sequence). CDR3 DNA: TGTGCCAGTAAACGGGAGAGTGGCTACACCTTC. Residues: CASKRESGYTF.

The chain employs TRBV23-1 and TRBJ2-2; D is perhaps TRBD1 (5 bases). TRBV23-1 is an ORF, and what it does is uncertain. Trimming removed 11 bases from V and 3 bases from J, with 31 bases in between. CDR3 length: 19 residues. Here the CDR3 DNA reads TGCGCCGGAAACAGGCTCTTGGGGCAGGGTAAACCTCACACCGGGGAGCTGTTTTTT. Translation gives CAGNRLLGQGKPHTGELFF.

The chain has TRBV10-3 and TRBJ2-5, with TRBD2 as a possible D gene (5 bases). Per the germline V gene, CDR1 is ENHRY and CDR2 is SYGVKD. V was pared by 8 bases and J by 5 bases, with 12 bases between. The CDR3 runs to 12 residues. CDR3 sequence: CAIRGGDETQYF. For the CDR3, the DNA is TGTGCCATCCGAGGAGGAGACGAGACCCAGTACTTC.

The V call is TRBV28, the J call TRBJ2-7, with TRBD1 identical over 9 bases. The germline CDR1 and CDR2 sequences are MDHEN and SYDVKM. V was pared by 5 bases and J by 10 bases, with 15 bases of the junction left unmatched. CDR3 size: 15 residues. As DNA, the CDR3 is TGTGCCAGCAGTCGCGATACAAGGACAGGGGTGGAACAGTACTTC. It is translated as CASSRDTRTGVEQYF.

The chain's CDR3 is CASSVVEESGFTYNEQFF. CDR3 DNA: TGTGCCAGCAGCGTAGTGGAAGAAAGCGGTTTCACCTACAATGAGCAGTTCTTC. The J gene is TRBJ2-1, the V gene TRBV9, with a weak D call TRBD2 (5 bases). The V end was cut by 0 bases, the J end by 2 bases, with 18 bases between. The V gene's germline CDR1 is SGDLS and CDR2 YYNGEE. CDR3 length: 18 amino acids.

The CDR3 coding sequence is TGTGCCAGCAGCTTTAGTGCGACCGGGGAGCTGTTTTTT. This encodes CASSFSATGELFF. The chain uses TRBV11-3 and TRBJ2-2; unclear D gene. The CDR3 has 13 amino acids. V lost 3 bases and J 5 bases, leaving 7 bases between the germline ends. Per germline, CDR1 SGHNT and CDR2 YENEEA.

This sequence joins TRBV5-1 and TRBJ1-1, with 7 bases fitting TRBD1. With 5 bases clipped from V and 12 bases from J, the junction kept 7 bases outside the gene matches. The V gene's germline CDR1 is SGHRS and CDR2 YFSETQ. The CDR3 sequence is 11 residues long. The CDR3 spells CASRGWDSSFF. The CDR3 nucleotides read TGCGCCAGCAGGGGGTGGGACAGTTCTTTCTTT.

The chain carries TRBV6-6 and TRBJ2-1; D may be TRBD1 (5 bases). The CDR3 has 13 amino acids. Trimming left V 6 bases short and J 3 bases short, with 9 bases between. CDR1 and CDR2 (germline): MNHNY, SVGAGI (reference sequence). The CDR3 protein is CASRITGYNEQFF. For the CDR3, the DNA is TGTGCCAGCAGGATCACAGGCTACAATGAGCAGTTCTTC.

The chain couples TRBV11-2 to TRBJ2-7; D is unresolved. V lost 5 bases and J 3 bases, leaving 8 bases between the germline ends. CDR3 length: 12 amino acids. CDR1 is SGHAT and CDR2 is FQNNGV in the germline V gene. CDR3 region: CASSLTDYEQYF. The CDR3 region has the DNA TGTGCCAGCAGCCTTACAGACTACGAGCAGTACTTC.

This sequence joins TRBV11-2 and TRBJ2-3; TRBD2 agrees at 9 bases. This CDR3 is built from 17 residues. Losses at the gene ends were 5 bases for V and 2 bases for J; bases not matched to a gene: 11. Germline V gene data show CDR1 as SGHAT and CDR2 as FQNNGV. The CDR3: CASSRQAGGPATDTQYF. DNA for the CDR3: TGTGCCAGCAGCCGTCAAGCGGGGGGCCCCGCCACAGATACGCAGTATTTT. The full variable domain, rest sourced from reference TRBV11-2 and TRBJ2-3, is EAGVAQSPRYKIIEKRQSVAFWCNPISGHATLYWYQQILGQGPKLLIQFQNNGVVDDSQLPKDRFSAERLKGVDSTLKIQPAKLEDSAVYLCASSRQAGGPATDTQYFGPGTRLTVL.

This clone came up once. The J gene is TRBJ2-5, the V gene TRBV6-5; D is ambiguous. V was shortened by 6 bases and J by 3 bases, with 11 bases between the two germline ends. The CDR3 loop spans 13 amino acids. The germline V gene has CDR1 MNHEY and CDR2 SVGAGI. In DNA, the CDR3 is TGTGCCAGCAGAACCGACAATGAAGAGACCCAGTACTTC. Protein product: CASRTDNEETQYF.

This chain uses TRBV7-3 with TRBJ2-1; 14 bases are a match to TRBD2. J was trimmed by 7 bases and V by 5 bases; bases with no gene match: 4. In germline, CDR1 is SGHTA, CDR2 FQGTGA. There are 15 residues in the CDR3. The CDR3 nucleotides read TGTGCCAGCAGCCCCGGGACTAGCGGGAGTAATGAGCAGTTCTTC. It is translated as CASSPGTSGSNEQFF.

The genes are TRBV7-2 and TRBJ2-1, with 10 bases matching TRBD2. V lost 8 bases to trimming and J lost 5 bases; unmatched junction nucleotides: 6. Germline-derived CDR1 and CDR2 are SGHTA and FQGNSA. The CDR3 extends over 14 amino acids. The CDR3 DNA sequence: TGTGCCAGCGTGCGGACTAGCGGCAACAATGAGCAGTTCTTC. Its translation: CASVRTSGNNEQFF. The variable domain in full, completed from reference TRBV7-2 and TRBJ2-1, reads GAGVSQSPSNKVTEKGKDVELRCDPISGHTALYWYRQSLGQGLEFLIYFQGNSAPDKSGLPSDRFSAERTGGSVSTLTIQRTQQEDSAVYLCASVRTSGNNEQFFGPGTRLTVL.

V and J are TRBV4-1 and TRBJ2-6, with TRBD2 identical over 7 bases. CDR1 and CDR2 from the germline V gene are MGHRA and YSYEKL. The CDR3 extends over 19 amino acids. V trimming: 0 bases; J trimming: 1 base; junction bases outside the gene matches: 9. CDR3 sequence: CASSQDKGSGLSGANVLTF. DNA for the CDR3: TGCGCCAGCAGCCAAGATAAGGGTAGCGGGTTATCTGGGGCCAACGTCCTGACTTTC.

This chain joins TRBV10-3 and TRBJ1-3; D is ambiguous. CDR1 and CDR2 from the germline V gene are ENHRY and SYGVKD. The CDR3 sequence is 14 residues long. The V end was cut by 0 bases, the J end by 3 bases, with 6 bases between. CDR3 amino acids: CAISESPVGNTIYF. The DNA of the CDR3 is TGTGCCATCAGTGAGTCGCCGGTTGGAAACACCATATATTTT.

The J gene is TRBJ2-3, the V gene TRBV10-3, with 9 bases lining up with TRBD2. The CDR3 has 16 amino acids. Germline loops: CDR1 ENHRY, CDR2 SYGVKD. Losses at the gene ends were 6 bases for V and 4 bases for J; bases not matched to a gene: 11. CDR3 DNA sequence: TGTGCCATCAGAACCCCCCTAGCGGGGTTGGCAGATACGCAGTATTTT. Translating gives CAIRTPLAGLADTQYF.

The rearrangement links TRBV6-5 to TRBJ1-5, with 8 nucleotides matching TRBD1. The CDR3 covers 15 residues. Germline-derived CDR1 and CDR2 are MNHEY and SVGAGI. With V trimmed by 6 bases and J by 4 bases, 8 bases remained unmatched. CDR3 sequence: CASRSTGASNQPQHF. DNA for the CDR3: TGTGCCAGCAGGTCGACAGGGGCCTCAAATCAGCCCCAGCATTTT.

The chain combines TRBV5-1 with TRBJ1-2, with a possible D match to TRBD1 (6 bases). This CDR3 comprises 14 residues. V lost 3 bases, J lost 6 bases, and 15 bases lay in between. The germline V gene encodes CDR1 SGHRS and CDR2 YFSETQ. The CDR3 loop is CASSWKGGNNGYTF. CDR3 bases: TGCGCCAGCAGCTGGAAAGGGGGAAATAATGGCTACACCTTC.